This record concerns one T cell receptor beta chain sequence. Its target is not known. V was pared by 2 bases and J by 3 bases, with 8 bases between. The CDR3 sequence is 13 residues long. In germline, CDR1 is SGHRS, CDR2 YFSETQ. Whereas donors were nominally healthy upon sampling, unrecorded immune exposures were probable. This sample was included in a study of cytomegalovirus exposure and HLA in healthy donors. Study-wide findings and caveats: Available immune exposure information covered CMV serostatus only.

Primers for the PCR totalled 60 Vbeta and 13 Jbeta. Clones were sequenced by immunoSEQ multiplex PCR, and TCRdb holds only the in-frame ones, with some missing. Of about 120,000 clones in the sample, about 83% were seen once. This receptor was identified in a woman aged 40-49 years in good health and CMV-seropositive. This chain uses TRBV5-1 with TRBJ1-1; no reliable D call. Sequenced sample: PBMCs. The CDR3 protein is CASSLLDYTEAFF. The CDR3 DNA reads as TGCGCCAGCAGCTTATTAGATTACACTGAAGCTTTCTTT.